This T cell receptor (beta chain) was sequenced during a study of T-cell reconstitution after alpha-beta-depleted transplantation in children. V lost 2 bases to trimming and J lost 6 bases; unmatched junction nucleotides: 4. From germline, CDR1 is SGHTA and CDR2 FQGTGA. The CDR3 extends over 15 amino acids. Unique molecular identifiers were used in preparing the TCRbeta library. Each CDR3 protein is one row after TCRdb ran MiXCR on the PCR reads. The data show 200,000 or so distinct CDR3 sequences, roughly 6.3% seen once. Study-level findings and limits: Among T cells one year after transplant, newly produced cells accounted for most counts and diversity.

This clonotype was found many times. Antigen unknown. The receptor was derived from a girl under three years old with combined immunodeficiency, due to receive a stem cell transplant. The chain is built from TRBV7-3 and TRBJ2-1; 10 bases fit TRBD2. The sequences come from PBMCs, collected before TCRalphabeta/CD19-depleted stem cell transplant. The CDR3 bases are TGTGCCAGCAGCTTACTAGCGGGAGTTGGCAATGAGCAGTTCTTC. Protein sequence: CASSLLAGVGNEQFF.